This T cell receptor beta chain was identified in a study of blood T cell repertoires in COVID-19. The authors' processing: Reference gene primer amplification gave nucleated cell count estimates. Measured with immunoSEQ multiplex PCR; TCRdb has only the in-frame clones, and not every one. The V and J calls and clone size come from that table; D and trimming were worked out from the DNA. Of about 200,000 clones listed, roughly 76% are singletons. The germline V gene encodes CDR1 MNHNY and CDR2 SVGAGI (reference sequence). There are 15 residues in the CDR3. Trimming shortened V by 2 bases and J by 4 bases, and 14 bases separated the two germline ends.

The sequence was collected from a human donor in a cohort sampled during active COVID-19. Sequencing was done on a sample of peripheral blood. The V and J genes are TRBV6-6 and TRBJ1-1; tentatively, D is TRBD1 (6 bases). The CDR3 loop reads CASSYGVGGPTEAFF. CDR3 DNA sequence: TGTGCCAGCAGTTACGGGGTCGGGGGGCCCACTGAAGCTTTCTTT.